The 31 T cell receptor beta chains presented below share a single source sample, sequenced in a study of T cell responses to AZD1222 COVID-19 vaccine. Sequenced by immunoSEQ multiplex PCR; TCRdb stores in-frame clones only, minus some. The sample shows roughly 180,000 clones, around 86% of them seen only once. This specimen consisted of peripheral blood, obtained on day 0 of MenACWY control vaccination. Receptors originate from an adult in good health.

This clone was detected once. The rearrangement joins TRBV19 to TRBJ2-2; 10 bases align to TRBD1. The CDR3 contains 15 residues. Germline CDR1 is LNHDA and CDR2 is SQIVND (reference sequence). With V trimmed by 4 bases and J by 4 bases, 3 bases remained unmatched. CDR3 nucleotides: TGTGCCAGTAGTAGGGACAGGGGCATCACCGGGGAGCTGTTTTTT. This translates into CASSRDRGITGELFF.

The chain links TRBV18 to TRBJ2-3; 10 nucleotides line up with TRBD2. With 6 bases clipped from V and 5 bases from J, the junction kept 8 bases outside the gene matches. This CDR3 is built from 15 residues. CDR1 KGHSH and CDR2 LQKENI come from the germline V gene. The DNA for the CDR3 is TGTGCCAGCTCCCTAGCGGGGGCCGGGGAAGATACGCAGTATTTT. Translation gives CASSLAGAGEDTQYF.

The CDR3 sequence: CASTPSGANVLTF. The CDR3 DNA follows: TGTGCCAGCACCCCCTCCGGGGCCAACGTCCTGACTTTC. J is TRBJ2-6 and V is TRBV25-1, with no clear D. The CDR3 contains 13 residues. Per germline, CDR1 MGHDK and CDR2 SYGVNS. V gave up 7 bases and J gave up 4 bases, with 8 bases separating them. Full variable domain (outside the CDR3, taken from reference TRBV25-1 and TRBJ2-6): EADIYQTPRYLVIGTGKKITLECSQTMGHDKMYWYQQDPGMELHLIHYSYGVNSTEKGDLSSESTVSRIRTEHFPLTLESARPSHTSQYLCASTPSGANVLTFGAGSRLTVL.

A single count supports this clone. The rearrangement links TRBV5-1 to TRBJ1-1; D remains unclear. V shed 5 bases and J shed 3 bases, with 17 bases lying between them. The CDR3 loop spans 15 amino acids. Germline CDR1 reads SGHRS; CDR2 reads YFSETQ. The CDR3 nucleotides are TGCGCCAGCAGGGACGGGCTCTCTCCTGACACTGAAGCTTTCTTT. Its protein is CASRDGLSPDTEAFF.

CDR3 DNA: TGTGCCAGCAGGATCGGCAACGACCGTAATCAGCCCCAGCATTTT. Amino acid sequence: CASRIGNDRNQPQHF. The genes are TRBV6-5 and TRBJ1-5; no firm D call. This CDR3 spans 15 amino acids. The V gene's germline CDR1 is MNHEY and CDR2 SVGAGI. V was shortened by 6 bases and J by 4 bases, with 16 bases between the two germline ends.

This clone is a singleton in its sample. The rearrangement links TRBV20-1 to TRBJ1-5, with D uncertain. CDR3 length: 13 residues. V was trimmed by 3 bases and J by 4 bases, leaving 10 bases between them. The germline CDR1 and CDR2 sequences are DFQATT and SNEGSKA (reference sequence). The CDR3 is CSASSQQNQPQHF. CDR3 sequence (DNA): TGCAGTGCTAGTAGTCAGCAGAATCAGCCCCAGCATTTT.

The chain combines TRBV4-1 with TRBJ2-3; TRBD1 aligns across 12 bases. The CDR3 has 21 residues. The V gene's germline CDR1 is MGHRA and CDR2 YSYEKL. V shed 2 bases and J 1 base; nucleotides not matched to a gene: 16. CDR3 protein: CASSQTPGQGALRSGTDTQYF. CDR3 in DNA: TGCGCCAGCAGCCAAACCCCGGGACAGGGGGCCCTACGGAGTGGCACAGATACGCAGTATTTT.

This rearrangement joins TRBV9 to TRBJ1-4, with 7 positions matching TRBD1. From germline, CDR1 is SGDLS and CDR2 YYNGEE. The V and J ends lost 0 bases and 7 bases, in that order; junction bases with no gene match: 9. CDR3 length equals 16 residues. Written as DNA, the CDR3 is TGTGCCAGCAGCGTAGCCGAGGGACAGTACCCTGAAAAACTGTTTTTT. It encodes CASSVAEGQYPEKLFF.

This chain uses TRBV9 with TRBJ1-1; perhaps TRBD1 as D (5 bases). Per the germline V gene, CDR1 is SGDLS and CDR2 is YYNGEE. V lost 4 bases and J lost 1, with 8 bases in between. The CDR3 has 13 amino acids. CDR3 in amino acids: CASSQGPNTEAFF. Here the CDR3 DNA reads TGTGCCAGCAGCCAGGGACCGAACACTGAAGCTTTCTTT.

The count of this clone is one. The genes are TRBV2 and TRBJ1-5; D may be TRBD1 (6 bases). The CDR3 is made up of 15 amino acids. The germline CDR1 and CDR2 sequences are SNHLY and FYNNEI. V dropped 1 base and J dropped 5 bases, with 12 bases sitting between them. The CDR3 coding sequence is TGTGCCAGCAGTGAAGGACTAAGGGGGGATCAGCCCCAGCATTTT. It encodes CASSEGLRGDQPQHF.

A single count supports this clone. The genes are TRBV7-9 and TRBJ1-5, with 7 bases matching TRBD1. V lost 5 bases to trimming and J lost 3 bases; unmatched junction nucleotides: 4. This CDR3 region has 14 residues. CDR1 and CDR2 from the germline V gene are SEHNR and FQNEAQ (reference sequence). CDR3 sequence: CASSPTGLNQPQHF. CDR3 DNA sequence: TGTGCCAGCAGCCCGACAGGGCTCAATCAGCCCCAGCATTTT.

The DNA for the CDR3 is TGTGCCAGCAGTTCCGCTAGCGTTGGGTCGAACACCGGGGAGCTGTTTTTT. Amino acid sequence: CASSSASVGSNTGELFF. This chain uses TRBV28 with TRBJ2-2; D may be TRBD2 (6 bases). The CDR3 sequence is 17 residues long. Trimming pared 4 bases from V and 0 bases from J, leaving 15 bases between. Germline CDR1 MDHEN, CDR2 SYDVKM.

Details on this clone: A read error may account for a junction end that differs from germline. J is TRBJ1-5 and V is TRBV5-1, with 7 bases fitting TRBD1. From germline, CDR1 is SGHRS and CDR2 YFSETQ. CDR3 length equals 15 residues. The CDR3 DNA reads as TGCGCCAGCAGTTTGGGACAGAGCGGCAATCAGCCCCAGCATTTT. This encodes CASSLGQSGNQPQHF.

V gene TRBV7-2 combines with J gene TRBJ1-1, with unresolved D. In germline, CDR1 is SGHTA, CDR2 FQGNSA. The CDR3 is 14 amino acids. Trimming stripped 0 bases from V and 6 bases from J, with 11 bases between. CDR3 coding DNA: TGTGCCAGCAGCTTAGCGGTCAGGTTCGCTGAAGCTTTCTTT. It yields the protein CASSLAVRFAEAFF.

The chain has TRBV7-2 and TRBJ2-5; 7 positions match TRBD2. V shed 2 bases, J shed 5 bases, and the junction held 11 bases outside the gene matches. The germline CDR1 and CDR2 sequences are SGHTA and FQGNSA. This CDR3 has 16 amino acids. The CDR3 DNA sequence: TGTGCCAGCAGCTTACCTACTAGCGCCGAAGGGGAGACCCAGTACTTC. Its protein is CASSLPTSAEGETQYF. The full variable domain, in which reference TRBV7-2 and TRBJ2-5 provide the parts outside the CDR3, is GAGVSQSPSNKVTEKGKDVELRCDPISGHTALYWYRQSLGQGLEFLIYFQGNSAPDKSGLPSDRFSAERTGGSVSTLTIQRTQQEDSAVYLCASSLPTSAEGETQYFGPGTRLLVL.

The CDR3 region is CASSQDWRALDKDGYTF. CDR3 coding DNA: TGCGCCAGCAGCCAAGACTGGCGCGCGTTGGATAAGGATGGCTACACCTTC. The gene calls are TRBV4-1 and TRBJ1-2; D is unresolved. The germline V gene encodes CDR1 MGHRA and CDR2 YSYEKL. V lost 0 bases to trimming and J lost 6 bases, with 20 bases between them. CDR3 length: 17 amino acids.

This clone came up a few times. The genes are TRBV18 and TRBJ2-3; 10 bases map to TRBD2. This CDR3 has 16 amino acids. With V trimmed by 3 bases and J by 0 bases, 3 bases remained unmatched. Germline values: CDR1 KGHSH, CDR2 LQKENI. CDR3 in amino acids: CASSPGTSDSTDTQYF. Written as DNA, the CDR3 is TGTGCCAGCTCACCGGGGACTAGCGATAGCACAGATACGCAGTATTTT.

The V call is TRBV4-1, the J call TRBJ1-4; 9 bases agree with TRBD1. CDR1 is MGHRA, CDR2 YSYEKL, per germline. Losses at the gene ends were 4 bases for V and 4 bases for J; bases not matched to a gene: 4. The CDR3 totals 15 residues. CDR3 nucleotide sequence: TGCGCCAGCAGCCTTGGACAGGGGTATAATGAAAAACTGTTTTTT. This sequence encodes CASSLGQGYNEKLFF.

The chain carries TRBV6-5 and TRBJ1-2, with TRBD1 matching over 8 bases. The CDR3 runs to 15 residues. The V segment lost 6 bases and the J segment 7 bases; nucleotides outside the gene matches: 13. CDR1 and CDR2 from the germline V gene are MNHEY and SVGAGI. The DNA for the CDR3 is TGTGCCAGCAGCCCCGGCGACAGGGGTTCTGGTGGCTACACCTTC. It codes for CASSPGDRGSGGYTF.

The V gene is TRBV30, the J gene TRBJ2-3, with 8 bases identical to TRBD2. V lost 4 bases and J lost 3; bases outside the gene matches: 9. Germline assignment: CDR1 GTSNPN and CDR2 SVGIG (reference sequence). This CDR3 spans 15 amino acids. CDR3 residues: CAWNLGGRSTDTQYF. The CDR3 nucleotides read TGTGCCTGGAATCTGGGCGGGAGGTCGACAGATACGCAGTATTTT.

The rearrangement links TRBV7-2 to TRBJ2-7, with 9 bases matching TRBD1. Trimming removed 1 base from V and 7 bases from J; junction bases left unmatched: 5. The length of the CDR3 is 14 residues. The germline CDR1 and CDR2 sequences are SGHTA and FQGNSA. The CDR3 nucleotides are TGTGCCAGCAGCTTAGTGGGACAGGGCGGTGAGCAGTACTTC. Its protein product is CASSLVGQGGEQYF.

The chain is built from TRBV6-1 and TRBJ2-6; D unclear. This CDR3 has 15 amino acids. Germline V lookup: CDR1 MNHNS, CDR2 SASEGT. Trimming took 3 bases from V and 1 from J, leaving 7 bases between them. DNA of the CDR3: TGTGCCAGCAGTGAGCGAGGATCTGGGGCCAACGTCCTGACTTTC. This encodes CASSERGSGANVLTF.

The chain is built from TRBV7-2 and TRBJ1-1; the D is unclear. Germline-derived CDR1 and CDR2 are SGHTA and FQGNSA. V was cut by 7 bases and J by 0 bases, with 6 bases left in between. CDR3 length: 12 residues. The CDR3 DNA sequence: TGTGCCAGCACCAAGATGAACACTGAAGCTTTCTTT. This sequence encodes CASTKMNTEAFF.

The chain joins TRBV19 to TRBJ2-1, with TRBD1 matching 9 bases. Germline assignment: CDR1 LNHDA and CDR2 SQIVND (reference sequence). V shed 7 bases, J shed 7 bases, and the junction held 14 bases outside the gene matches. This CDR3 comprises 16 residues. The CDR3 reads CASTTGTGFVSNEQFF. CDR3 bases: TGTGCCAGTACCACCGGGACAGGGTTCGTAAGTAATGAGCAGTTCTTC.

In its sample, this clone was seen once. The rearrangement uses TRBV3-1 (or the pseudogene TRBV3-2) and TRBJ2-1; TRBD2 is a possible D gene (5 bases). The V gene lost 0 bases and the J gene lost 2 bases, with 17 bases spanning the gap. The CDR3 length is 18 residues. Germline values: CDR1 LGHDT, CDR2 YNNKEL (reference sequence). CDR3: CASSQDLSEGIPYNEQFF. The CDR3 coding sequence is TGTGCCAGCAGCCAAGACTTATCAGAGGGTATTCCCTACAATGAGCAGTTCTTC.

This clone occurred once. The chain has TRBV7-9 and TRBJ2-7; 9 bases fit TRBD1. Per germline, CDR1 SEHNR and CDR2 FQNEAQ (reference sequence). The CDR3 runs to 17 residues. V dropped 0 bases and J dropped 3; count of bases not matched to a gene: 9. The CDR3 region has the DNA TGTGCCAGCAGCTTAGCGCGAGGGACAGGGAGCGGCTACGAGCAGTACTTC. It yields the protein CASSLARGTGSGYEQYF. Full variable domain (remainder filled in from reference TRBV7-9 and TRBJ2-7): DTGVSQNPRHKITKRGQNVTFRCDPISEHNRLYWYRQTLGQGPEFLTYFQNEAQLEKSRLLSDRFSAERPKGSFSTLEIQRTEQGDSAMYLCASSLARGTGSGYEQYFGPGTRLTVT.

This clone was counted a single time. The chain links TRBV7-9 to TRBJ2-1; TRBD1 matches 8 bases. V trimming: 5 bases; J trimming: 7 bases; junction bases outside the gene matches: 7. The CDR3 runs to 14 residues. Germline V lookup: CDR1 SEHNR, CDR2 FQNEAQ (reference sequence). Written as DNA, the CDR3 is TGTGCCAGCAGCCCCAAGGACAGGGTGAATGAGCAGTTCTTC. Its translation is CASSPKDRVNEQFF.

The chain is built from TRBV6-2 or TRBV6-3 and TRBJ2-5; D is possibly TRBD1 (6 bases). Germline lookup yields CDR1 MNHEY and CDR2 SVGEGT. The ends were cut back, 2 bases at V and 0 bases at J, with 16 bases in the middle. The CDR3 contains 17 residues. As DNA, the CDR3 is TGTGCCAGCAGTTACCCCCAGGGGCTACCGTACCAAGAGACCCAGTACTTC. This sequence encodes CASSYPQGLPYQETQYF.

The V call is TRBV5-8, the J call TRBJ1-2, with D unresolved. Germline CDR1 reads SGHTS; CDR2 reads YDEGEE. The CDR3 length is 11 residues. Deletions cut 3 bases from V and 5 bases from J, with 5 bases between. The CDR3 DNA is TGTGCCAGCAGCTCCGGGTATGGCTACACCTTC. Protein product: CASSSGYGYTF.

The chain carries TRBV7-3 and TRBJ2-3, with 7 nucleotides matching TRBD2. The CDR3 has 14 residues. CDR1 SGHTA and CDR2 FQGTGA come from the germline V gene. J was trimmed by 6 bases and V by 5 bases; bases with no gene match: 8. CDR3: CASSPWGGSDTQYF. The CDR3 DNA reads as TGTGCCAGCAGCCCCTGGGGGGGGTCGGATACGCAGTATTTT.

This chain links TRBV19 with TRBJ1-6; D call uncertain. Trimming cost V 7 bases and J 7 bases, with 11 bases left between them. The germline CDR1 and CDR2 sequences are LNHDA and SQIVND (reference sequence). The CDR3 has 13 amino acids. The CDR3 sequence is CASMAGLNSPLHF. DNA for the CDR3: TGTGCCAGTATGGCCGGCCTAAATTCACCCCTCCACTTT.